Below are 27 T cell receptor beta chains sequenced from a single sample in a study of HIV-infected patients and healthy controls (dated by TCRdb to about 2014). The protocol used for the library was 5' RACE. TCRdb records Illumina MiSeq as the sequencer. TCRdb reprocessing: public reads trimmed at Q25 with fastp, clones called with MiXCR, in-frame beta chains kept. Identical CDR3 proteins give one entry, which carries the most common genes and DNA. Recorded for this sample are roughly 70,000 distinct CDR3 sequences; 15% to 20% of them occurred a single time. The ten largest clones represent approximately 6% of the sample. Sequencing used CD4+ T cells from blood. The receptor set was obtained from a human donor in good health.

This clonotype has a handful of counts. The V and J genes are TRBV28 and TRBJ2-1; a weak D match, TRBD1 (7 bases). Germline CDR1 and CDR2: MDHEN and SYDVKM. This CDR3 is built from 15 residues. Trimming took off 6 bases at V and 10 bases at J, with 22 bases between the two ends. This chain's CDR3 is CASRGYSGGPQEQFF. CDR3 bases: TGTGCCAGCAGGGGGTATTCAGGGGGGCCCCAAGAGCAGTTCTTC.

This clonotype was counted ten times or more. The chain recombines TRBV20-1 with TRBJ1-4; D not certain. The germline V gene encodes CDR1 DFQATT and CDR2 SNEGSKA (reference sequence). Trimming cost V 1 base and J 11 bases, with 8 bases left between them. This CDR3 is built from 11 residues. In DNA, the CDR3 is TGCAGTGCTAGAGGGGGTAGTAAACTGTTTTTT. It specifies CSARGGSKLFF.

The CDR3 bases are TGTGCCAGCAGTTACTCGCCACAGGGGGCGAGGGCAGATACGCAGTATTTT. This translates into CASSYSPQGARADTQYF. The chain recombines TRBV6-5 with TRBJ2-3; 9 bases are a match to TRBD1. The trim removed 0 bases at V and 4 bases at J, leaving 8 bases unmatched. CDR3 length: 17 amino acids. CDR1 is MNHEY and CDR2 is SVGAGI in the germline V gene.

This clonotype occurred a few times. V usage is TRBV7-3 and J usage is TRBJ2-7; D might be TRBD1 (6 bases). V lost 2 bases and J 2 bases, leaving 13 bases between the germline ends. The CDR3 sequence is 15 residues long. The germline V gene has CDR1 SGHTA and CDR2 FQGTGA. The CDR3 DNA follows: TGTGCCAGCAGCTTATTCCCAGGGGCTGCCTACGAGCAGTACTTC. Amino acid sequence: CASSLFPGAAYEQYF.

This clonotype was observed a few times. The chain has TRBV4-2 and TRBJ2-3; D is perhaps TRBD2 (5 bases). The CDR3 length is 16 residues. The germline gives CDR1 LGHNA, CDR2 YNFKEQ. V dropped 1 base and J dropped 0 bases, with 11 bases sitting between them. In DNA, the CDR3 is TGTGCCAGCAGCCAAGCCCAAGGGAGCAGCACAGATACGCAGTATTTT. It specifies CASSQAQGSSTDTQYF.

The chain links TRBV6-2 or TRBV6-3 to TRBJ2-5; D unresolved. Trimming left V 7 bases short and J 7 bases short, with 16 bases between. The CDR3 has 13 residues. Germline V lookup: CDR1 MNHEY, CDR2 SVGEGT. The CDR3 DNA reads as TGTGCCAGCACCAAAAGGACCCCCGGGACCCAGTACTTC. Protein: CASTKRTPGTQYF.

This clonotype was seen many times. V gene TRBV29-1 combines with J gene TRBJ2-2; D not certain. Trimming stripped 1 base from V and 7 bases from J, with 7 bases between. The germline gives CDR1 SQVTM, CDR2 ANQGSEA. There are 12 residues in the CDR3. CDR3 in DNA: TGCAGCGTTGAAGGAACGAGCGGGGAGCTGTTTTTT. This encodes CSVEGTSGELFF.

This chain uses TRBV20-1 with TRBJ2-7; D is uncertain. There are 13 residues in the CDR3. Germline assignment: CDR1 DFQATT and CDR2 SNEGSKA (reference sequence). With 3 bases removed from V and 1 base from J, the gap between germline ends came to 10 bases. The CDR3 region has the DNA TGCAGTGCTAGGTGGGGTAGTTCCTACGAGCAGTACTTC. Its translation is CSARWGSSYEQYF.

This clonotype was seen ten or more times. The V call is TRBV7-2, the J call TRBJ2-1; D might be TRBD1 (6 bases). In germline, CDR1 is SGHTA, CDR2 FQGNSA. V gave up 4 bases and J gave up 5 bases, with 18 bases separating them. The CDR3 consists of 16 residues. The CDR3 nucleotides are TGTGCCAGCAGCTGGGGTTCTGCGGACAGTCACAATGAGCAGTTCTTC. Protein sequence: CASSWGSADSHNEQFF.

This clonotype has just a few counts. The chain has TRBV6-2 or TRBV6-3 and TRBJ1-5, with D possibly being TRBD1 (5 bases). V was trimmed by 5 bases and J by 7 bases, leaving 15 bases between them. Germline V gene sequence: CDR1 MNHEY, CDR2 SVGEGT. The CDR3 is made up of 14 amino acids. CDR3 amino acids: CASSVGGKVQPQHF. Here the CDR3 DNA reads TGTGCCAGCAGTGTCGGGGGGAAGGTACAGCCCCAGCATTTT.

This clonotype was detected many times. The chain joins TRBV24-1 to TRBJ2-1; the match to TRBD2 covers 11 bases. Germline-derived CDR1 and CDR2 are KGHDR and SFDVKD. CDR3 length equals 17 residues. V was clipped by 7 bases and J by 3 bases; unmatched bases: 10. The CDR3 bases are TGTGCCACCAGCCTAGCGGGGGGACCCCCACACTACAATGAGCAGTTCTTC. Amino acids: CATSLAGGPPHYNEQFF.

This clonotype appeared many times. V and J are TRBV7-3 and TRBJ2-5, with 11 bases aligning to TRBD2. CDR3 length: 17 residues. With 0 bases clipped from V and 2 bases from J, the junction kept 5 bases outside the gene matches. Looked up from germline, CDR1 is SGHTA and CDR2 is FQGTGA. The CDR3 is CASSLTPRLAGQETQYF. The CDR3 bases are TGTGCCAGCAGCTTAACCCCTCGACTAGCGGGGCAAGAGACCCAGTACTTC. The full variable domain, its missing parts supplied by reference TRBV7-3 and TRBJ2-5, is GAGVSQTPSNKVTEKGKYVELRCDPISGHTALYWYRQSLGQGPEFLIYFQGTGAADDSGLPNDRFFAVRPEGSVSTLKIQRTERGDSAVYLCASSLTPRLAGQETQYFGPGTRLLVL.

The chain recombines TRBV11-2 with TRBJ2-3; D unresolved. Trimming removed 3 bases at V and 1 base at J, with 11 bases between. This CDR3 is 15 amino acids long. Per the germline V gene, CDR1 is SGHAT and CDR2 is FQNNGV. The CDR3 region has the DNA TGTGCCAGCAGCTTGTGGCAGGTTCGCACAGATACGCAGTATTTT. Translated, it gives CASSLWQVRTDTQYF.

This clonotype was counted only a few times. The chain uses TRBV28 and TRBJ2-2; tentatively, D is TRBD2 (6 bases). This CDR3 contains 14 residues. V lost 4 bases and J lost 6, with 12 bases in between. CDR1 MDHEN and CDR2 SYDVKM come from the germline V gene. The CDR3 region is CASSYPGGAGELFF. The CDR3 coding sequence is TGTGCCAGCAGTTATCCCGGGGGAGCCGGGGAGCTGTTTTTT.

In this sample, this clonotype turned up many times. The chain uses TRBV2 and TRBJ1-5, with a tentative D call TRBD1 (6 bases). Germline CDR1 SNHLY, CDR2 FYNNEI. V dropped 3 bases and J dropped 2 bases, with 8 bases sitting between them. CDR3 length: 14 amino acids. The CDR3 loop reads CASSEEGGNQPQHF. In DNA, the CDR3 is TGTGCCAGCAGTGAGGAGGGGGGCAATCAGCCCCAGCATTTT.

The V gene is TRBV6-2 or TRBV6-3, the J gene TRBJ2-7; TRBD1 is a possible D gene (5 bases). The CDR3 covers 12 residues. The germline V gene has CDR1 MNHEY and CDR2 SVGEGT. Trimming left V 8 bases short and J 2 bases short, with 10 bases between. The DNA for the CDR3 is TGTGCCAGCGGCAAACAGGCCTACGAGCAGTACTTC. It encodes CASGKQAYEQYF.

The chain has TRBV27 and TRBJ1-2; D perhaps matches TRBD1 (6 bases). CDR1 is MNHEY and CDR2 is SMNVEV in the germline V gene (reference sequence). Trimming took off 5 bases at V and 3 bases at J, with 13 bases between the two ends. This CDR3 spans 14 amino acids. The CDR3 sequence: CASSGGRQYYGYTF. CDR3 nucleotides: TGTGCCAGCAGTGGGGGGCGTCAATACTATGGCTACACCTTC.

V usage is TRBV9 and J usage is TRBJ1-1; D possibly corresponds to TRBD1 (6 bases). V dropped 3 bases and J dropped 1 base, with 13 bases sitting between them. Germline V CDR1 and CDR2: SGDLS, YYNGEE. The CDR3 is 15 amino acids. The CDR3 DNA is TGTGCCAGCAGCGCGCTTGGGACATCGAACACTGAAGCTTTCTTT. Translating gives CASSALGTSNTEAFF.

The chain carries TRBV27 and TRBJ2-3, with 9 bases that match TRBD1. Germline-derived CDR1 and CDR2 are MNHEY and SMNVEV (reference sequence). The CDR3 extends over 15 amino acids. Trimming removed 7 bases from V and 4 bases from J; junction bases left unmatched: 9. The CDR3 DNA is TGTGCCAGCAACAAGGACAGGGGTTCATCAGATACGCAGTATTTT. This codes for CASNKDRGSSDTQYF.

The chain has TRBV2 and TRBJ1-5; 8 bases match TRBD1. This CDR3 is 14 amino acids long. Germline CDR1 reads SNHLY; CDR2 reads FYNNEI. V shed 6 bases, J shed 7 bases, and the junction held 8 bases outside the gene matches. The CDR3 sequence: CASRAGTGTQPQHF. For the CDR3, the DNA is TGTGCCAGCAGAGCCGGGACAGGTACCCAGCCCCAGCATTTT.

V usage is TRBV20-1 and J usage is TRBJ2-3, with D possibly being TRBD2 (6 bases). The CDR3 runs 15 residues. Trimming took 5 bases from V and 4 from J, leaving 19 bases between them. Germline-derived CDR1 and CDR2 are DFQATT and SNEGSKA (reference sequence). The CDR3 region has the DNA TGCAGTGCTTCCAAAGGGACTCAAGTCGCAGATACGCAGTATTTT. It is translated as CSASKGTQVADTQYF.

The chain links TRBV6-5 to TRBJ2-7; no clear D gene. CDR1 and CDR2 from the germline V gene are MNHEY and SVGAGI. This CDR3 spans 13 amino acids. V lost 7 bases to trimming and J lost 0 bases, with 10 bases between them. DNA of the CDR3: TGTGCCAGCACCTCACAGAGCTCCTACGAGCAGTACTTC. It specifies CASTSQSSYEQYF.

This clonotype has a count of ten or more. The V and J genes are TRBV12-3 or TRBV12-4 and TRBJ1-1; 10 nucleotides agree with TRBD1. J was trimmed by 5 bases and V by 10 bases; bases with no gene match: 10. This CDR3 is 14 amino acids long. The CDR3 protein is CATLGQGVRTEAFF. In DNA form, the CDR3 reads TGTGCCACACTCGGACAGGGGGTTCGTACTGAAGCTTTCTTT.

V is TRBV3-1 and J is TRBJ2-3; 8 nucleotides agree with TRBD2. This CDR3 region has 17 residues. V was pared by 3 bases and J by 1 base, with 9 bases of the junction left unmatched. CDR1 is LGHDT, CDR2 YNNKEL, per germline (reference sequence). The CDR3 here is CASSHHRQLAGTDTQYF. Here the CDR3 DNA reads TGTGCCAGCAGCCACCACCGACAACTAGCGGGCACAGATACGCAGTATTTT.

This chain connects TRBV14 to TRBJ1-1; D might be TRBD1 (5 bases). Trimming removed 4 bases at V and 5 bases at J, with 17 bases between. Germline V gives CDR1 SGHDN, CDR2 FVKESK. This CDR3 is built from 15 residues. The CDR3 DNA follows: TGTGCCAGCAGCCCCCCGATTGGGGGAAGTACTGAAGCTTTCTTT. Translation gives CASSPPIGGSTEAFF.

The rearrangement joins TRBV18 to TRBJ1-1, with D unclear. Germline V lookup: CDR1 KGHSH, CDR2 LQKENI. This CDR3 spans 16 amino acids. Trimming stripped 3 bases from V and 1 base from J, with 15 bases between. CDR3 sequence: CASSPVHPGGNTEAFF. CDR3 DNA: TGTGCCAGCTCACCTGTCCATCCGGGAGGGAACACTGAAGCTTTCTTT.

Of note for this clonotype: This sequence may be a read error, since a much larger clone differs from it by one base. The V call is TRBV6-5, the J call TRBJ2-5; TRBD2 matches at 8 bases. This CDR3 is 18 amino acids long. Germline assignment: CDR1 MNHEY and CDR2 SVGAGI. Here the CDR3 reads CVSSYRPPGLVAGETQYF. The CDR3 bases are TGTGTCAGCAGTTATCGACCCCCGGGACTAGTAGCGGGAGAGACCCAGTACTTC.